The rows below give T cell receptor beta chains drawn from one sample of a study of cytomegalovirus exposure and HLA in healthy donors. Method: immunoSEQ multiplex PCR; TCRdb's copy keeps in-frame clones and lacks some. Of 140,000 to 150,000 clones listed, about 72% are singletons. The sample was PBMCs. The receptors stem from a man aged 60-69 years in good health and CMV-seronegative. CDR3s include the opening cysteine and the closing phenylalanine or tryptophan. The D gene is left open where the match is weak. The size field is filled for only some rows; it gives once, few, many or a size class.

j_call: TRBJ1-4; d_call: .; v_call: TRBV13; clone_size: few; cdr3_aa: CASSLLNEKLFF; cdr3_nt: TGTGCCAGCAGTTTACTGAATGAAAAACTGTTTTTT
j_call: TRBJ2-3; d_call: .; v_call: TRBV5-4; clone_size: few; cdr3_aa: CASSPAGLTDTQYF; cdr3_nt: TGTGCCAGCAGCCCGGCGGGCCTCACAGATACGCAGTATTTT
j_call: TRBJ1-6; d_call: .; v_call: TRBV5-1; clone_size: .; cdr3_aa: CASSSSAREGRESPLHF; cdr3_nt: TGCGCCAGCAGCTCCTCGGCGAGGGAGGGTCGCGAGTCACCCCTCCACTTT
j_call: TRBJ1-1; d_call: .; v_call: TRBV7-9; clone_size: .; cdr3_aa: CASSFLRAGVSREAFF; cdr3_nt: TGTGCCAGCAGCTTCCTGCGGGCAGGGGTAAGTCGCGAAGCTTTCTTT
j_call: TRBJ1-2; d_call: TRBD1; v_call: TRBV4-2; clone_size: .; cdr3_aa: CASIPGTGVNLGYGYTF; cdr3_nt: TGTGCCAGCATCCCAGGGACAGGGGTGAATTTGGGCTATGGCTACACCTTC
j_call: TRBJ1-4; d_call: .; v_call: TRBV15; clone_size: few; cdr3_aa: CATSRAASAGGKLFF; cdr3_nt: TGTGCCACCAGCAGAGCCGCCTCTGCCGGGGGAAAACTGTTTTTT
j_call: TRBJ2-3; d_call: TRBD2; v_call: TRBV5-4; clone_size: .; cdr3_aa: CASSLIAGVADTQYF; cdr3_nt: TGTGCCAGCAGCTTAATAGCGGGAGTTGCAGATACGCAGTATTTT
j_call: TRBJ2-7; d_call: .; v_call: TRBV28; clone_size: .; cdr3_aa: CASSFSPGAYEQYF; cdr3_nt: TGTGCCAGCAGTTTTAGTCCAGGGGCCTACGAGCAGTACTTC
j_call: TRBJ2-2; d_call: TRBD2; v_call: TRBV5-4; clone_size: .; cdr3_aa: CASSFGGSGGNTGELFF; cdr3_nt: TGTGCCAGCAGCTTTGGAGGTAGCGGGGGTAACACCGGGGAGCTGTTTTTT
j_call: TRBJ1-2; d_call: .; v_call: TRBV14; clone_size: .; cdr3_aa: CASSQGGGPNYGYTF; cdr3_nt: TGTGCCAGCAGCCAAGGAGGGGGACCCAACTATGGCTACACCTTC
j_call: TRBJ2-5; d_call: TRBD2; v_call: TRBV6-1; clone_size: once; cdr3_aa: CASSEAALASARETQYF; cdr3_nt: TGTGCCAGCAGTGAAGCCGCACTAGCGAGTGCCAGGGAGACCCAGTACTTC
j_call: TRBJ1-6; d_call: TRBD1; v_call: TRBV27; clone_size: .; cdr3_aa: CASSPGTGYSPLHF; cdr3_nt: TGTGCCAGCAGTCCGGGGACAGGGTACTCACCCCTCCACTTT
j_call: TRBJ1-2; d_call: .; v_call: TRBV29-1; clone_size: .; cdr3_aa: CSVELSTLGDYGYTF; cdr3_nt: TGCAGCGTTGAATTGAGCACCCTTGGTGACTATGGCTACACCTTC
j_call: TRBJ2-5; d_call: .; v_call: TRBV4-2; clone_size: .; cdr3_aa: CASSQMGQQETQYF; cdr3_nt: TGTGCCAGCAGCCAGATGGGGCAGCAAGAGACCCAGTACTTC
j_call: TRBJ1-5; d_call: .; v_call: TRBV7-9; clone_size: .; cdr3_aa: CASSLVGGNSNQPQHF; cdr3_nt: TGTGCCAGCAGCTTAGTCGGAGGGAATAGCAATCAGCCCCAGCATTTT
j_call: TRBJ1-1; d_call: .; v_call: TRBV7-3; clone_size: .; cdr3_aa: CASSLDGGGTEAFF; cdr3_nt: TGTGCCAGCAGCCTCGACGGGGGGGGCACTGAAGCTTTCTTT
j_call: TRBJ2-1; d_call: TRBD2; v_call: TRBV6-6; clone_size: few; cdr3_aa: CASTFRSGSIEQFF; cdr3_nt: TGTGCCAGCACGTTTAGAAGCGGGAGTATTGAGCAGTTCTTC
j_call: TRBJ2-7; d_call: .; v_call: TRBV19; clone_size: .; cdr3_aa: CASSRQLTYEQYF; cdr3_nt: TGTGCCAGTAGTCGACAGCTTACCTACGAGCAGTACTTC
j_call: TRBJ1-4; d_call: TRBD1; v_call: TRBV29-1; clone_size: once; cdr3_aa: CSVDPGQGAEKLFF; cdr3_nt: TGCAGCGTTGACCCGGGACAGGGGGCTGAAAAACTGTTTTTT
j_call: TRBJ2-5; d_call: .; v_call: TRBV10-3; clone_size: .; cdr3_aa: CATGLDREKDQYF; cdr3_nt: TGTGCCACGGGACTCGACAGGGAAAAGGACCAGTACTTC
j_call: TRBJ2-3; d_call: .; v_call: TRBV2; clone_size: .; cdr3_aa: CASSERAISTDTQYF; cdr3_nt: TGTGCCAGCAGTGAAAGAGCGATCAGCACAGATACGCAGTATTTT
j_call: TRBJ2-7; d_call: .; v_call: TRBV11-3; clone_size: .; cdr3_aa: CASSENTDTSSSYEQYF; cdr3_nt: TGTGCCAGCAGCGAGAATACGGACACATCGAGCTCCTACGAGCAGTACTTC
j_call: TRBJ1-1; d_call: .; v_call: TRBV13; clone_size: .; cdr3_aa: CASSLMQGQAFF; cdr3_nt: TGTGCCAGCAGCTTAATGCAGGGGCAAGCTTTCTTT
j_call: TRBJ2-5; d_call: .; v_call: TRBV27; clone_size: .; cdr3_aa: CASSLIGLGEQYF; cdr3_nt: TGTGCCAGCAGTTTGATAGGGTTGGGAGAGCAGTACTTC
j_call: TRBJ1-2; d_call: .; v_call: TRBV25-1; clone_size: .; cdr3_aa: CASSESQLTVNYGYTF; cdr3_nt: TGTGCCAGCAGTGAATCCCAATTAACAGTCAACTATGGCTACACCTTC
j_call: TRBJ1-1; d_call: .; v_call: TRBV6-4; clone_size: .; cdr3_aa: CASSVRLDTEAFF; cdr3_nt: TGTGCCAGCAGTGTAAGACTGGACACTGAAGCTTTCTTT
j_call: TRBJ2-3; d_call: .; v_call: TRBV7-2; clone_size: few; cdr3_aa: CASSSRLYSSTDTQYF; cdr3_nt: TGTGCCAGCAGCTCTCGACTATACTCTAGCACAGATACGCAGTATTTT
j_call: TRBJ2-7; d_call: TRBD2; v_call: TRBV28; clone_size: .; cdr3_aa: CASSSRGGSYEQYF; cdr3_nt: TGTGCCAGCAGTTCCCGCGGGGGTTCCTACGAGCAGTACTTC
j_call: TRBJ2-7; d_call: TRBD1; v_call: TRBV5-1; clone_size: once; cdr3_aa: CASSLGTGFYEQYF; cdr3_nt: TGCGCCAGCAGCTTGGGGACAGGGTTCTACGAGCAGTACTTC
j_call: TRBJ1-6; d_call: TRBD1; v_call: TRBV30; clone_size: .; cdr3_aa: CAWKVDRGPSPLHF; cdr3_nt: TGTGCCTGGAAAGTGGACAGGGGACCCTCACCCCTCCACTTT
j_call: TRBJ2-3; d_call: .; v_call: TRBV5-4; clone_size: .; cdr3_aa: CASSFLLSPTSTDTQYF; cdr3_nt: TGTGCCAGCAGCTTTCTCCTTTCGCCTACTAGCACAGATACGCAGTATTTT
j_call: TRBJ1-2; d_call: TRBD1; v_call: TRBV15; clone_size: .; cdr3_aa: CATPRDRTKQEGYTF; cdr3_nt: TGTGCCACCCCTAGGGACAGGACCAAACAGGAGGGCTACACCTTC
j_call: TRBJ2-7; d_call: .; v_call: TRBV10-1; clone_size: .; cdr3_aa: CASSENGDEQYF; cdr3_nt: TGCGCCAGCAGTGAGAACGGGGACGAGCAGTACTTC
j_call: TRBJ2-3; d_call: .; v_call: TRBV14; clone_size: .; cdr3_aa: CASSQDWGLNISTDTQYF; cdr3_nt: TGTGCCAGCAGCCAAGATTGGGGGCTGAACATAAGCACAGATACGCAGTATTTT
j_call: TRBJ1-5; d_call: .; v_call: TRBV27; clone_size: once; cdr3_aa: CASSLRGGDQPQHF; cdr3_nt: TGTGCCAGCAGTCTACGGGGGGGCGACCAGCCCCAGCATTTT
j_call: TRBJ1-1; d_call: TRBD1; v_call: TRBV5-6; clone_size: few; cdr3_aa: CASSQDRGIMNTEAFF; cdr3_nt: TGTGCCAGCAGCCAGGACAGGGGAATAATGAACACTGAAGCTTTCTTT
j_call: TRBJ1-5; d_call: .; v_call: TRBV28; clone_size: .; cdr3_aa: CASTLQGSNQPQHF; cdr3_nt: TGTGCCAGCACCTTACAGGGTAGCAATCAGCCCCAGCATTTT
j_call: TRBJ1-2; d_call: .; v_call: TRBV7-2; clone_size: .; cdr3_aa: CASSSPGGNYGYTF; cdr3_nt: TGTGCCAGCAGCTCCCCGGGAGGAAACTATGGCTACACCTTC
j_call: TRBJ1-4; d_call: .; v_call: TRBV5-1; clone_size: .; cdr3_aa: CASSLAAGANEKLFF; cdr3_nt: TGCGCCAGCAGCTTGGCCGCAGGGGCGAATGAAAAACTGTTTTTT
j_call: TRBJ2-1; d_call: TRBD2; v_call: TRBV7-3; clone_size: once; cdr3_aa: CASSSTGTSGRNEQFF; cdr3_nt: TGTGCCAGCAGCTCTACCGGGACTAGCGGGAGGAATGAGCAGTTCTTC
j_call: TRBJ1-1; d_call: .; v_call: TRBV10-1; clone_size: .; cdr3_aa: CASREEGGLNTEAFF; cdr3_nt: TGCGCCAGCAGAGAAGAGGGCGGATTGAACACTGAAGCTTTCTTT
j_call: TRBJ1-1; d_call: TRBD1; v_call: TRBV7-8; clone_size: .; cdr3_aa: CASTLVQGAGNTEAFF; cdr3_nt: TGTGCCAGTACCCTAGTACAGGGGGCCGGGAACACTGAAGCTTTCTTT
j_call: TRBJ2-3; d_call: TRBD2; v_call: TRBV30; clone_size: .; cdr3_aa: CAWSVPLAGGADTQYF; cdr3_nt: TGTGCCTGGAGTGTACCTCTAGCGGGAGGCGCAGATACGCAGTATTTT